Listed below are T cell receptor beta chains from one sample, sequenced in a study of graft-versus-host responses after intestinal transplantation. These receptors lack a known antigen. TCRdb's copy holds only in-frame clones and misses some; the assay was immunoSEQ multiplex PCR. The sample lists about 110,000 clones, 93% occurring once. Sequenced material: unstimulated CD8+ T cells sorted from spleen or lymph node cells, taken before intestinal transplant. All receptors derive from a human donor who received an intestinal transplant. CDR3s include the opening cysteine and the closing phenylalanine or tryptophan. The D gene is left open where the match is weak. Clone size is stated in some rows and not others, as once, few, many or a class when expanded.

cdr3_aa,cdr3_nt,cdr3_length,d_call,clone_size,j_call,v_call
CASGGQGEAGNTIYF,TGTGCCAGCGGGGGACAGGGGGAAGCTGGAAACACCATATATTTT,15,TRBD1,once,TRBJ1-3,TRBV2
CASSQDLGLVGDTGELFF,TGCGCCAGCAGCCAAGACTTGGGACTAGTCGGTGACACCGGGGAGCTGTTTTTT,18,TRBD2,.,TRBJ2-2,TRBV4-1
CATTGAGGYEQYF,TGTGCCACCACGGGAGCGGGAGGCTACGAGCAGTACTTC,13,TRBD2,.,TRBJ2-7,TRBV6-5
CASSLGTSGRMETQYF,TGTGCCAGCAGCTTGGGGACTAGCGGGAGGATGGAGACCCAGTACTTC,16,TRBD2,.,TRBJ2-5,TRBV5-6
CASSYGLAGVDDEQYF,TGTGCCAGCAGTTACGGACTAGCGGGAGTCGACGACGAGCAGTACTTC,16,TRBD2,.,TRBJ2-7,TRBV6-5
CASKFGANTEAFF,TGTGCCAGTAAATTTGGGGCGAACACTGAAGCTTTCTTT,13,.,.,TRBJ1-1,TRBV19
CASSRRRRASYNEQFF,TGTGCCAGCAGCCGCAGGAGGAGGGCCTCCTACAATGAGCAGTTCTTC,16,.,.,TRBJ2-1,TRBV7-3
CASSFLAGEQYF,TGCGCCAGCAGCTTCCTGGCTGGCGAGCAGTACTTC,12,.,.,TRBJ2-7,TRBV5-1
CASSFGSDYGYTF,TGTGCCAGCAGTTTTGGGTCGGACTATGGCTACACCTTC,13,.,.,TRBJ1-2,TRBV27
CASSVGFGGRGETQYF,TGTGCCAGCAGTGTGGGTTTTGGGGGAAGAGGAGAGACCCAGTACTTC,16,.,.,TRBJ2-5,TRBV27
CASSQPRDYLHF,TGTGCCAGCAGCCAGCCCCGGGACTATCTGCATTTT,12,TRBD2,.,TRBJ2-3,TRBV14
CASSLTQRGGFNEQFF,TGCGCCAGCAGCTTGACTCAGCGGGGTGGGTTCAATGAGCAGTTCTTC,16,TRBD2,.,TRBJ2-1,TRBV5-1
CASSIMVTGELFF,TGTGCCAGTAGTATAATGGTCACCGGGGAGCTGTTTTTT,13,.,.,TRBJ2-2,TRBV19
CASSLAQASRLYEQYF,TGTGCCAGCAGCTTAGCACAGGCTTCAAGACTCTACGAGCAGTACTTC,16,.,.,TRBJ2-7,TRBV7-2
CASSVTGTSGPYEQYF,TGTGCCAGCAGCGTAACCGGGACTAGCGGTCCCTACGAGCAGTACTTC,16,TRBD2,.,TRBJ2-7,TRBV9
CASSTQSGTQYEQYF,TGTGCCAGCAGCACCCAATCGGGGACTCAATACGAGCAGTACTTC,15,.,.,TRBJ2-7,TRBV11-2
CASSVGQSTEAFF,TGTGCCAGCAGCGTAGGGCAGAGCACTGAAGCTTTCTTT,13,.,few,TRBJ1-1,TRBV9
CASSTTGTADYGYTF,TGTGCCAGCAGCACTACTGGGACGGCTGACTATGGCTACACCTTC,15,.,.,TRBJ1-2,TRBV2
CASSPQGQEAWETQYF,TGTGCCAGCAGTCCACAGGGGCAAGAGGCGTGGGAGACCCAGTACTTC,16,TRBD1,.,TRBJ2-5,TRBV7-9
CASSHYEQFF,TGTGCCAGCTCCCACTATGAGCAGTTCTTC,10,.,.,TRBJ2-1,TRBV28
CASWIPSPGGPYEQYF,TGCGCCAGCTGGATTCCCTCTCCGGGAGGTCCCTACGAGCAGTACTTC,16,TRBD2,.,TRBJ2-7,TRBV10-2
CASSLTTSSYNEQFF,TGTGCCAGCAGTCTTACTACATCCTCCTACAATGAGCAGTTCTTC,15,.,.,TRBJ2-1,TRBV27
CASSLVGGTNTDTQYF,TGTGCCAGCAGCTTAGTAGGCGGGACCAACACAGATACGCAGTATTTT,16,.,.,TRBJ2-3,TRBV13
CASSFGTGTGANVLTF,TGTGCCAGCAGCTTCGGGACCGGTACTGGGGCCAACGTCCTGACTTTC,16,.,.,TRBJ2-6,TRBV5-4
CASRLAGDYEQYF,TGTGCCAGCAGACTAGCGGGGGACTACGAGCAGTACTTC,13,TRBD2,.,TRBJ2-7,TRBV14
CSVGDFTDTQYF,TGCAGCGTCGGGGATTTCACAGATACGCAGTATTTT,12,.,.,TRBJ2-3,TRBV29-1
CAFNRDTTYEQYF,TGTGCCTTTAACCGGGACACCACCTACGAGCAGTACTTC,13,.,.,TRBJ2-7,TRBV30
CASSDRGYEQFF,TGTGCCAGCAGTGACAGGGGCTATGAGCAGTTCTTC,12,.,.,TRBJ2-1,TRBV6-1
CASSWTASGFNEKLFF,TGTGCCAGCAGTTGGACAGCCTCGGGTTTTAATGAAAAACTGTTTTTT,16,.,.,TRBJ1-4,TRBV28
CASRGSTNEKLFF,TGTGCCAGCAGGGGGTCAACTAATGAAAAACTGTTTTTT,13,.,.,TRBJ1-4,TRBV2
CASSQSGQMNTEAFF,TGCGCCAGCAGCCAATCGGGACAGATGAACACTGAAGCTTTCTTT,15,TRBD1,once,TRBJ1-1,TRBV4-1
CASSLVPSGRADTQYF,TGTGCCAGCAGCTTAGTGCCTAGCGGGAGGGCAGATACGCAGTATTTT,16,TRBD2,.,TRBJ2-3,TRBV11-2
CASSLSSRHRGPSQPQHF,TGTGCCAGCAGCTTATCAAGTAGGCACAGGGGGCCGTCTCAGCCCCAGCATTTT,18,TRBD1,.,TRBJ1-5,TRBV7-6
CAWEEGTAKPYSNQPQHF,TGTGCCTGGGAAGAGGGGACAGCCAAACCTTATAGCAATCAGCCCCAGCATTTT,18,TRBD1,.,TRBJ1-5,TRBV30
CASSNYNEQFF,TGCGCCAGCAGTAATTACAATGAGCAGTTCTTC,11,.,.,TRBJ2-1,TRBV10-2
CASSQGLAATYEQYF,TGCGCCAGCAGCCAAGGACTAGCGGCTACCTACGAGCAGTACTTC,15,TRBD2,once,TRBJ2-7,TRBV4-1
CASSGGGTGSYEQYF,TGCGCCAGCAGTGGGGGCGGGACCGGCTCCTACGAGCAGTACTTC,15,.,.,TRBJ2-7,TRBV10-1
CASLTGDTDTQYF,TGTGCCTCATTGACAGGGGACACAGATACGCAGTATTTT,13,TRBD1,.,TRBJ2-3,TRBV30
CTSSQGGSTQTQYF,TGCACCAGCAGCCAGGGCGGGAGTACACAGACCCAGTACTTC,14,.,once,TRBJ2-5,TRBV1
CASSPLSGLEQFF,TGTGCCAGCAGCCCCCTTTCGGGACTAGAGCAGTTCTTC,13,TRBD2,.,TRBJ2-1,TRBV7-6
CAREGGGEQFF,TGTGCCCGGGAGGGGGGAGGTGAGCAGTTCTTC,11,TRBD2,.,TRBJ2-1,TRBV30
CASSVNRAYEQYF,TGTGCCAGCAGTGTTAACAGGGCCTACGAGCAGTACTTC,13,.,.,TRBJ2-7,TRBV25-1
CASSVGPAGGYETQYF,TGTGCCAGCAGCGTCGGTCCAGCGGGAGGGTACGAGACCCAGTACTTC,16,TRBD2,.,TRBJ2-5,TRBV9
CASSTEVSGNTIYF,TGCGCCAGCTCCACAGAGGTCAGTGGAAACACCATATATTTT,14,.,few,TRBJ1-3,TRBV4-1
CASSSPRDLSNQPQHF,TGTGCCAGCAGCTCCCCCCGGGACCTTAGCAATCAGCCCCAGCATTTT,16,.,.,TRBJ1-5,TRBV11-2
CASSALDPPDTQYF,TGTGCCAGCAGCGCACTAGACCCACCAGATACGCAGTATTTT,14,.,.,TRBJ2-3,TRBV7-3
CASSRRVFDEQYF,TGTGCCAGCAGCCGACGGGTCTTCGACGAGCAGTACTTC,13,.,.,TRBJ2-7,TRBV6-6
CASSETSVRPYEQYF,TGCGCCAGCAGTGAAACGAGCGTACGACCCTACGAGCAGTACTTC,15,.,.,TRBJ2-7,TRBV10-1